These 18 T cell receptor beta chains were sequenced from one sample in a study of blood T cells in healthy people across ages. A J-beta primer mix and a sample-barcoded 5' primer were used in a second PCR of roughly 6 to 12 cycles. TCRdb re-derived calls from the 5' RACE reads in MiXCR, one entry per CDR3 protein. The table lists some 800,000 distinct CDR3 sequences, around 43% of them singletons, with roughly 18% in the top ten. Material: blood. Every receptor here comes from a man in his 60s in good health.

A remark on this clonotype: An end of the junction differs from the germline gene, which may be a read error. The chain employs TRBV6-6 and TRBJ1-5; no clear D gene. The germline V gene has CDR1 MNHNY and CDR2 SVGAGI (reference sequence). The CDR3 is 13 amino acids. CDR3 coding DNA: TGCGCCAGCAGGAGGGCCAGCCACGACCCCCAGCATTTT. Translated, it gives CASRRASHDPQHF.

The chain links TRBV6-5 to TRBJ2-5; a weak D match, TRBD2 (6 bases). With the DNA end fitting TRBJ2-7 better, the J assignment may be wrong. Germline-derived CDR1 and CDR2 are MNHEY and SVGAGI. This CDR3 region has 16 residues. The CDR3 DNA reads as TGTGCCAGCAGTTACTCGCACCCGTTCGGGGGTAACGAGCAGTACTTC. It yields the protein CASSYSHPFGGNEQYF.

The CDR3 loop is CASSQGIGESLYEQYF. The CDR3 DNA reads as TGTGCCAGCAGCCAAGGCATAGGGGAGTCTCTCTACGAGCAGTACTTC. V gene TRBV4-2 combines with J gene TRBJ2-7; D could derive from TRBD1 or TRBD2 (5 bases each). The CDR3 contains 16 residues. Per the germline V gene, CDR1 is LGHNA and CDR2 is YNFKEQ. V lost 1 base, J lost 3 bases, and 16 bases lay in between.

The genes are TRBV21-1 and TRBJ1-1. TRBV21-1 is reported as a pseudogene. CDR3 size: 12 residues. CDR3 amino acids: CASRKQGTEAFF. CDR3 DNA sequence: TGTGCCAGCAGAAAGCAAGGGACTGAAGCTTTCTTT.

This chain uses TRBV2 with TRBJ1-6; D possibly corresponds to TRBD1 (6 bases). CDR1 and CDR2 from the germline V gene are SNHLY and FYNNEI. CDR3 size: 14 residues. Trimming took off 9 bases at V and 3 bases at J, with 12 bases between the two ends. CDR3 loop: CASRFRGYNSPLHF. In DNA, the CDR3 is TGTGCCAGTCGATTCAGGGGCTATAATTCACCCCTCCACTTT.

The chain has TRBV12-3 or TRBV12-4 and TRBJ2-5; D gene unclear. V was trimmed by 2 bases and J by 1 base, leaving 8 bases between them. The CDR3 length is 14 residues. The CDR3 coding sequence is TGTGCCAGCAGTTTACGGCGGACCCAAGAGACCCAGTACTTC. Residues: CASSLRRTQETQYF.

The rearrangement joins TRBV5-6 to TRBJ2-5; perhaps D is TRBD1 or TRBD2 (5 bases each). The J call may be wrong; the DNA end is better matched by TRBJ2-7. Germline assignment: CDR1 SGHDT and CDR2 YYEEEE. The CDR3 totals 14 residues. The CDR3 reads CASSPSGAFYEQYF. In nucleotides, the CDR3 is TGTGCCAGCAGCCCATCCGGGGCATTCTACGAGCAGTACTTC.

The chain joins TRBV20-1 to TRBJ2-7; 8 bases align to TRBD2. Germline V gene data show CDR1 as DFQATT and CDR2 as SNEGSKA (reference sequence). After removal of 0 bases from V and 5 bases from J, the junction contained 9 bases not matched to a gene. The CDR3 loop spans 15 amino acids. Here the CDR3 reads CSARDSRLAINEQYF. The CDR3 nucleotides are TGCAGTGCTAGAGATTCGAGACTAGCGATCAACGAGCAGTACTTC.

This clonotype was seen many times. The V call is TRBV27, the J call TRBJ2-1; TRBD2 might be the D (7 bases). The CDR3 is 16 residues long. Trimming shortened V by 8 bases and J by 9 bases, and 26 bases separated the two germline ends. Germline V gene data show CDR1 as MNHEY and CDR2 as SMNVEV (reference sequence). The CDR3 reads CASRTGGRGVLGEQFF. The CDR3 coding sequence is TGTGCCAGCCGAACCGGGGGGCGGGGAGTTTTGGGTGAGCAGTTCTTC.

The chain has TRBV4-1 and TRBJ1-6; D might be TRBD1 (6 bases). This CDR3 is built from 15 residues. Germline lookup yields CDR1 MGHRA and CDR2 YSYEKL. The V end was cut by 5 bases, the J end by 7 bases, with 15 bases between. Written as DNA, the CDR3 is TGCGCCAGCAGCAAAACAGGGACATCAAATTCACCCCTCCACTTT. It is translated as CASSKTGTSNSPLHF.

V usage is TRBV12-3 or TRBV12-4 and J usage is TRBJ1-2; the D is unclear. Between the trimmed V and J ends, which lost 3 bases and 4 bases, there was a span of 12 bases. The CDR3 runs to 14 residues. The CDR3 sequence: CASSFGSDFYGYTF. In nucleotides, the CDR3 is TGTGCCAGCAGTTTCGGCAGCGATTTCTATGGCTACACCTTC.

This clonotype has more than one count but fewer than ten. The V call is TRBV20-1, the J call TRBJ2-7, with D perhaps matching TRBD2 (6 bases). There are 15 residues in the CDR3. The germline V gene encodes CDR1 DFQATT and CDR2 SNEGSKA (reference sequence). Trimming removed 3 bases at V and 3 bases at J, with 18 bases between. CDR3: CSARDPAGQNYEQYF. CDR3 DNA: TGCAGTGCTAGGGATCCGGCGGGGCAGAACTACGAGCAGTACTTC.

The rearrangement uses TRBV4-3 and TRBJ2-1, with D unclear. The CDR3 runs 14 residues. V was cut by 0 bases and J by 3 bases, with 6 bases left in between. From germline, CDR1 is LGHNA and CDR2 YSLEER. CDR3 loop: CASSQDMGYNEQFF. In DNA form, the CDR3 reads TGCGCCAGCAGCCAAGATATGGGCTACAATGAGCAGTTCTTC.

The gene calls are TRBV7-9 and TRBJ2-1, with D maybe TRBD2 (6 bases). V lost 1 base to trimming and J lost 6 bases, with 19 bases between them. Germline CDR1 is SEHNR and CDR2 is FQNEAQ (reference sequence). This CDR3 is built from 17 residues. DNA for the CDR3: TGTGCCAGCAGCTTAGTACGGGCGGGGAGAGGGTGCAATGAGCAGTTCTTC. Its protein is CASSLVRAGRGCNEQFF.

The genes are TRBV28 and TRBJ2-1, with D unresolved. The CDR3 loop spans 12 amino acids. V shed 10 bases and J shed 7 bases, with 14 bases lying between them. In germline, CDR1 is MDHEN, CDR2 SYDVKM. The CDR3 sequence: CAIPGLGNEQFF. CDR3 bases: TGTGCCATCCCCGGGCTTGGGAATGAGCAGTTCTTC.

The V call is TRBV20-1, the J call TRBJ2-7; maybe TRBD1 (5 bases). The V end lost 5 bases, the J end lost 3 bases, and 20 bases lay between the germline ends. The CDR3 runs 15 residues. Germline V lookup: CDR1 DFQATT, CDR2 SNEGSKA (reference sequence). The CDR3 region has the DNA TGCAGTGCTGGCTCCACTCCTCGGACATACTACGAGCAGTACTTC. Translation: CSAGSTPRTYYEQYF.

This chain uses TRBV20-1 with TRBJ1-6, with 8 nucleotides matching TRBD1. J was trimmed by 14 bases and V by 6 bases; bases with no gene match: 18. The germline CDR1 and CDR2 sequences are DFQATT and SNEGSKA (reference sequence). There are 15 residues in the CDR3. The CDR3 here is CSAKVPGTGVSALHF. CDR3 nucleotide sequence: TGCAGTGCGAAGGTCCCCGGGACAGGCGTGTCGGCCCTCCACTTT.

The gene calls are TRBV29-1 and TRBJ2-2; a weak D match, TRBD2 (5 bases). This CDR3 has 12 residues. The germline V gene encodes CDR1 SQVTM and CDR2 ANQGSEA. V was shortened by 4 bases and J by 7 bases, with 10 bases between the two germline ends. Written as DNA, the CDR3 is TGCAGCGTTGGTCGAGAGGGCGGGGAGCTGTTTTTT. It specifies CSVGREGGELFF.